One and the same sample provided the 30 T cell receptor beta chains below, sequenced in a study of blood T cells in healthy people across ages. For the second PCR, which ran for roughly 6 to 12 cycles, a sample-barcoded 5' primer and a J-beta primer mix were used. TCRdb fed the 5' RACE reads into MiXCR, producing one record per CDR3 protein. The sample shows about 560,000 distinct CDR3 sequences, about 29% of them seen only once. These data also featured in a second study, about T cells of mothers and their children.

Sequenced input: blood. The receptors were gathered from a boy between 2 and 10 years old in good health.

This clonotype showed up just a few times. The chain has TRBV7-2 and TRBJ1-5, with no clear D. The CDR3 covers 16 residues. Germline assignment: CDR1 SGHTA and CDR2 FQGNSA. V dropped 1 base and J dropped 6 bases, with 16 bases sitting between them. Here the CDR3 reads CASSLESGGDLQPQHF. CDR3 bases: TGTGCCAGCAGCTTAGAATCCGGTGGGGATCTTCAGCCCCAGCATTTT. Drawing the rest from reference TRBV7-2 and TRBJ1-5, the complete variable domain is GAGVSQSPSNKVTEKGKDVELRCDPISGHTALYWYRQSLGQGLEFLIYFQGNSAPDKSGLPSDRFSAERTGGSVSTLTIQRTQQEDSAVYLCASSLESGGDLQPQHFGDGTRLSIL.

This clonotype has only a few counts. This chain joins TRBV5-1 and TRBJ2-7, with TRBD1 matching over 8 bases. Germline V gene lookup returns CDR1 SGHRS and CDR2 YFSETQ. This CDR3 spans 14 amino acids. The junction had 15 bases not matched to a gene; V was cut back by 9 bases and J by 7 bases. CDR3 sequence reads: CAIGLAGQVVEQYF. The CDR3 bases are TGCGCCATCGGGCTCGCGGGACAGGTGGTTGAGCAGTACTTC.

V and J are TRBV27 and TRBJ1-2, with a tentative D call TRBD1 (6 bases). Trimming took 6 bases from V and 4 from J, leaving 9 bases between them. The germline CDR1 and CDR2 sequences are MNHEY and SMNVEV (reference sequence). The CDR3 consists of 12 residues. The DNA of the CDR3 is TGTGCCAGCAGACAGGGTTTCTATGGCTACACCTTC. It encodes CASRQGFYGYTF.

The chain has TRBV20-1 and TRBJ2-7; 8 bases are a match to TRBD1. The CDR3 length is 13 residues. Germline-derived CDR1 and CDR2 are DFQATT and SNEGSKA (reference sequence). Unmatched junction bases numbered 4, after V lost 3 bases and J lost 3 bases. DNA for the CDR3: TGCAGTGCTAGGGGACAGGCGTTCTACGAGCAGTACTTC. It specifies CSARGQAFYEQYF.

The CDR3 region is CASSPTAAGSYNEQFF. The CDR3, as DNA: TGCGCCAGCAGCCCAACTGCAGCGGGGTCTTACAATGAGCAGTTCTTC. The chain employs TRBV4-3 and TRBJ2-1, with TRBD2 identical over 7 bases. Trimming at V came to 4 bases and at J to 4 bases, leaving 10 bases not matched to a gene. Germline V gene sequence: CDR1 LGHNA, CDR2 YSLEER. The CDR3 extends over 16 amino acids.

CDR3 DNA sequence: TGCAGTGCCAACCCGGGGCTAGCGGGAAGAGATACGCAGTATTTT. It specifies CSANPGLAGRDTQYF. This chain uses TRBV20-1 with TRBJ2-3, with 9 bases lining up with TRBD2. Trimming took 6 bases from V and 5 from J; bases not matched to a gene: 12. The V gene's germline CDR1 is DFQATT and CDR2 SNEGSKA (reference sequence). This CDR3 spans 15 amino acids.

This clonotype was seen at least ten times. J is TRBJ2-1 and V is TRBV7-9; no clear D gene. From germline, CDR1 is SEHNR and CDR2 FQNEAQ (reference sequence). This CDR3 comprises 12 residues. The V and J ends lost 5 bases and 7 bases respectively, with 9 bases between them. The CDR3 loop is CASSRSHNEQFF. The CDR3 coding sequence is TGTGCCAGCAGCCGTAGTCATAATGAGCAGTTCTTC.

The chain is built from TRBV3-1 and TRBJ2-7; tentatively, D is TRBD1 or TRBD2 (5 bases each). The CDR3 is 14 residues long. V was cut by 6 bases and J by 2 bases, with 14 bases left in between. CDR1 is LGHDT, CDR2 YNNKEL, per germline (reference sequence). The CDR3 bases are TGTGCCAGCAGTCGATCCGGGACCCCCTACGAGCAGTACTTC. Protein product: CASSRSGTPYEQYF.

This clonotype was detected only a few times. The chain combines TRBV15 with TRBJ1-5, with D hard to call. Deletions cut 6 bases from V and 0 bases from J, with 6 bases between. Germline V gene data show CDR1 as LNHNV and CDR2 as YYDKDF (reference sequence). The CDR3 is 13 residues long. This CDR3 is CATRPDSNQPQHF. The CDR3 DNA is TGTGCCACCAGACCAGATAGCAATCAGCCCCAGCATTTT.

The chain uses TRBV18 and TRBJ2-7, with unresolved D. Germline loops: CDR1 KGHSH, CDR2 LQKENI. The length of the CDR3 is 13 residues. V gave up 1 base and J gave up 3 bases, with 7 bases separating them. CDR3 protein: CASSPRSFYEQYF. CDR3 DNA: TGTGCCAGCTCACCACGGAGCTTCTACGAGCAGTACTTC. The entire variable domain, with the rest obtained from reference TRBV18 and TRBJ2-7, is as follows: NAGVMQNPRHLVRRRGQEARLRCSPMKGHSHVYWYRQLPEEGLKFMVYLQKENIIDESGMPKERFSAEFPKEGPSILRIQQVVRGDSAAYFCASSPRSFYEQYFGPGTRLTVT.

With regard to this clonotype: Mismatch with germline at one junction end may stem from a read error. The J gene is TRBJ2-2, the V gene TRBV27; 9 positions agree with TRBD2. Per germline, CDR1 MNHEY and CDR2 SMNVEV (reference sequence). The CDR3 consists of 14 residues. In nucleotides, the CDR3 is TGTGCCGGCAGCGGGGGGACGAACACCGGGGAGCTGTTTTTT. Amino acids: CAGSGGTNTGELFF.

Comments on this clonotype: At one end, the junction sequence differs from germline, possibly due to a read error. The chain couples TRBV27 to TRBJ1-5; no firm D call. Germline loops: CDR1 MNHEY, CDR2 SMNVEV (reference sequence). The CDR3 contains 13 residues. The CDR3 here is CATSTSRNQPQHF. In DNA, the CDR3 is TGTGCCACCAGTACCAGTCGCAATCAGCCCCAGCATTTT.

This chain links TRBV4-1 with TRBJ2-3, with D tentatively TRBD2 (6 bases). Trimming took off 0 bases at V and 7 bases at J, with 14 bases between the two ends. The CDR3 runs to 15 residues. Germline V CDR1 and CDR2: MGHRA, YSYEKL. The CDR3 bases are TGCGCCAGCAGCCAAGATTGGGCGGGACGGAATACGCAGTATTTT. Translation: CASSQDWAGRNTQYF.

This clonotype showed up just a few times. V gene TRBV29-1 combines with J gene TRBJ2-7; perhaps TRBD2 as D (5 bases). Trimming pared 4 bases from V and 3 bases from J, leaving 13 bases between. There are 13 residues in the CDR3. In germline, CDR1 is SQVTM, CDR2 ANQGSEA. The CDR3 spells CSVGHGEGYEQYF. CDR3 nucleotide sequence: TGCAGCGTTGGCCATGGTGAGGGCTACGAGCAGTACTTC.

The chain combines TRBV29-1 with TRBJ2-5, with 10 bases aligning to TRBD2. Near its end, the DNA agrees better with TRBJ2-1, so the J call may be wrong. The germline V gene encodes CDR1 SQVTM and CDR2 ANQGSEA. This CDR3 contains 14 residues. The chain's CDR3 is CSVGRAGGPDEQFF. In nucleotides, the CDR3 is TGCAGCGTTGGAAGAGCGGGGGGGCCCGATGAGCAGTTCTTC.

There are a few counts of this clonotype. The chain links TRBV4-1 to TRBJ2-7; TRBD1 is a possible D gene (6 bases). V was cut by 0 bases and J by 3 bases, with 9 bases left in between. CDR3 length equals 14 residues. CDR1 is MGHRA, CDR2 YSYEKL, per germline. CDR3 protein: CASSQEGQYYEQYF. The CDR3 DNA reads as TGCGCCAGCAGCCAAGAAGGACAGTACTACGAGCAGTACTTC.

This clonotype was detected a few times. V and J are TRBV9 and TRBJ2-2; 7 bases map to TRBD1. The CDR3 runs to 16 residues. V lost 4 bases to trimming and J lost 3 bases; unmatched junction nucleotides: 9. CDR1 and CDR2 (germline): SGDLS, YYNGEE. CDR3 sequence: CASSPPRDRDTGELFF. DNA for the CDR3: TGTGCCAGCAGCCCGCCCCGGGACAGAGACACCGGGGAGCTGTTTTTT.

The table lists this clonotype with a count of one. This chain joins TRBV12-3 or TRBV12-4 and TRBJ1-5; 9 bases agree with TRBD1. This CDR3 region has 15 residues. With V trimmed by 6 bases and J by 6 bases, 9 bases remained unmatched. DNA for the CDR3: TGTGCCAGCAGGACAACAGGGGGCGAAAGTCAGCCCCAGCATTTT. Encoded protein: CASRTTGGESQPQHF.

Sample share makes this clonotype medium-sized. The V call is TRBV6-1, the J call TRBJ1-6; D not certain. Germline-derived CDR1 and CDR2 are MNHNS and SASEGT. V was trimmed by 2 bases and J by 7 bases, leaving 12 bases between them. The CDR3 is made up of 15 amino acids. The CDR3 sequence is CASSETTGSNSPLHF. CDR3 coding DNA: TGTGCCAGCAGTGAAACAACGGGCTCGAATTCACCCCTCCACTTT.

CDR3 coding DNA: TGTGCCAGCAGTTTCGGGGGGCGCAATGAGCAGTTCTTC. The encoded protein is CASSFGGRNEQFF. The rearrangement links TRBV27 to TRBJ2-5; maybe TRBD2 (7 bases). Near its end, the DNA agrees better with TRBJ2-1, so the J call may be wrong. CDR3 size: 13 residues. Germline V gene sequence: CDR1 MNHEY, CDR2 SMNVEV (reference sequence).

This clonotype was detected a few times. V usage is TRBV28 and J usage is TRBJ1-4, with D possibly matching TRBD1 (6 bases). Trimming took off 10 bases at V and 7 bases at J, with 13 bases between the two ends. Germline CDR1 MDHEN, CDR2 SYDVKM. The CDR3 covers 12 residues. The CDR3 DNA sequence: TGTGCCACCAGGGGTCGGGGTGAAAAACTGTTTTTT. Residues: CATRGRGEKLFF.

This clonotype showed up just a few times. V and J are TRBV13 and TRBJ1-4, with 7 bases matching TRBD1. V shed 6 bases and J 4 bases; nucleotides not matched to a gene: 11. The CDR3 is 16 amino acids. Germline V lookup: CDR1 PRHDT, CDR2 FYEKMQ (reference sequence). CDR3 bases: TGTGCCAGCAGGGGACAGCCCCTAGTTGATAATGAAAAACTGTTTTTT. It is translated as CASRGQPLVDNEKLFF.

This chain links TRBV12-3 or TRBV12-4 with TRBJ2-3; D is uncertain. V lost 5 bases, J lost 15 bases, and 24 bases lay in between. There are 14 residues in the CDR3. The CDR3 reads CASSGRVRSDTEYF. In DNA form, the CDR3 reads TGTGCCAGCAGTGGCAGAGTGAGGTCAGATACGGAATATTTT.

The chain links TRBV7-2 to TRBJ2-1, with D maybe TRBD2 (5 bases). The J call is doubtful: the DNA matches TRBJ2-7 better. The germline V gene encodes CDR1 SGHTA and CDR2 FQGNSA. There are 14 residues in the CDR3. This CDR3 is CASSVGRGAYEQYF. CDR3 in DNA: TGTGCCAGCAGCGTAGGGAGAGGTGCCTACGAGCAGTACTTC.

The CDR3 bases are TGTGCCAGCAGCGTGGGTCAGGGCGGGGGGGTCATTCAGTACTTC. It translates to CASSVGQGGGVIQYF. The V and J genes are TRBV7-2 and TRBJ2-4; 9 bases align to TRBD2. The trim removed 5 bases at V and 9 bases at J, leaving 11 bases unmatched. The V gene's germline CDR1 is SGHTA and CDR2 FQGNSA. The CDR3 runs 15 residues.

In DNA form, the CDR3 reads TGTGCCACCAGCGCACAGGGGGCAGCAGGAGAGACCCAGTACTTC. Its protein product is CATSAQGAAGETQYF. V gene TRBV15 combines with J gene TRBJ2-5; TRBD1 aligns across 9 bases. V shed 5 bases and J 4 bases; nucleotides not matched to a gene: 8. This CDR3 is built from 15 residues. Germline loops: CDR1 LNHNV, CDR2 YYDKDF (reference sequence).

The rearrangement links TRBV7-2 to TRBJ1-6; weak D call: TRBD1 (6 bases). Germline V gene data show CDR1 as SGHTA and CDR2 as FQGNSA. With 1 base removed from V and 6 bases from J, the gap between germline ends came to 10 bases. The CDR3 sequence is 15 residues long. The DNA for the CDR3 is TGTGCCAGCAGCTTAGGCGACAGGTTTAATTCACCCCTCCACTTT. It yields the protein CASSLGDRFNSPLHF.

The chain employs TRBV20-1 and TRBJ2-7, with 7 bases matching TRBD2. V shed 2 bases and J 4 bases; nucleotides not matched to a gene: 11. The germline V gene encodes CDR1 DFQATT and CDR2 SNEGSKA (reference sequence). The CDR3 extends over 15 amino acids. Written as DNA, the CDR3 is TGCAGTGCTAGACGGCCTAGCGGAGTGGGTTACGAGCAGTACTTC. Its protein is CSARRPSGVGYEQYF.

The gene calls are TRBV18 and TRBJ1-2; tentatively, D is TRBD1 (6 bases). Germline lookup yields CDR1 KGHSH and CDR2 LQKENI. CDR3 length equals 11 residues. Trimming stripped 7 bases from V and 9 bases from J, with 12 bases between. The DNA of the CDR3 is TGTGCCAGCTGTTTCAGGGGTTGCTACACCTTC. This encodes CASCFRGCYTF.

The V call is TRBV11-2, the J call TRBJ1-1; no reliable D call. Per germline, CDR1 SGHAT and CDR2 FQNNGV. V lost 0 bases, J lost 3 bases, and 5 bases lay in between. The CDR3 has 13 residues. The CDR3 spells CASSLDTYTEAFF. In DNA, the CDR3 is TGTGCCAGCAGCTTAGACACCTACACTGAAGCTTTCTTT.